This record covers a single T cell receptor beta chain. The antigen remains undetermined. The data belong to a study of OX40 agonist ivuxolimab in advanced cancers. Study-wide results and limits: A proportion of nonresponders additionally exhibited low normalized T-cell clonal expansion.

Germline V gene data show CDR1 as MDHEN and CDR2 as SYDVKM. The CDR3 loop spans 18 amino acids. Trimming removed 7 bases from V and 3 bases from J; junction bases left unmatched: 12. Measured with immunoSEQ multiplex PCR; TCRdb has only the in-frame clones, and not every one. The sample lists roughly 80,000 clones; 90% to 95% were seen once. The receptor was derived from an adult with an advanced solid tumor such as melanoma, head and neck, liver or kidney cancer. The V call is TRBV28, the J call TRBJ2-3; 14 bases match TRBD2. The source material was CD4+ or CD8+ T cells sorted from blood, sampled in a trial of the OX40 agonist ivuxolimab. The CDR3 region has the DNA TGTGCCAGCACCGCGACTAGCGGGAGGGGGGTGTGGACAGATACGCAGTATTTT. As protein: CASTATSGRGVWTDTQYF.